The sequence of this TCR beta chain was determined in a study of neoadjuvant anti-PD-1 for oral cavity cancer. About the study: Patients without progression got a fourth dose around day 43. Whole-study results and caveats: Higher pretreatment Treg/Th17 ratios tracked higher pretreatment blood clonality.

Time point reported: after neoadjuvant nivolumab, at surgical resection. CDR3 size: 16 residues. The germline CDR1 and CDR2 sequences are SGHRS and YFSETQ. V was clipped by 4 bases and J by 5 bases, with 21 bases between them. Notes on this clone: The antigen is undetermined.

The assay was immunoSEQ multiplex PCR, and TCRdb's table has in-frame clones only and misses some. The sample lists over 25,000 clones, more than 65% seen once, with 3.4% in the top ten. The sequence came from a person aged 35-80 years with oral cavity squamous cell carcinoma. The starting material was PBMCs, obtained after nivolumab (anti-PD-1) treatment. V is TRBV5-1 and J is TRBJ1-2, with D perhaps matching TRBD1 (5 bases). The CDR3 here is CASSLGSGTPLYGYTF. CDR3 in DNA: TGCGCCAGCAGCCTGGGGTCGGGGACTCCGTTATATGGCTACACCTTC.